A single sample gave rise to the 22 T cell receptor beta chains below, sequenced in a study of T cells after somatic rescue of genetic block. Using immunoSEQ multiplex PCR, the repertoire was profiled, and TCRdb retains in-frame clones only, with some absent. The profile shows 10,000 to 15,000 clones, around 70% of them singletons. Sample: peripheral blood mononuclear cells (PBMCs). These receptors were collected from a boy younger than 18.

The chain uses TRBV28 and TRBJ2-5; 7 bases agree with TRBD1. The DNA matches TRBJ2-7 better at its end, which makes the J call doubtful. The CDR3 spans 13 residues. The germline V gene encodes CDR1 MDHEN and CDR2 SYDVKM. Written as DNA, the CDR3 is TGTGCCAGCAGTTCCACAGGGGACTACGAGCAGTACTTC. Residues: CASSSTGDYEQYF.

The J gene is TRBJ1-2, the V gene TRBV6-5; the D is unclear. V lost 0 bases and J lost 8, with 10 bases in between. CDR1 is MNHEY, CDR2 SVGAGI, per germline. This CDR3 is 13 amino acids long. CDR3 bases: TGTGCCAGCAGTTACTCACGGATGGGGGGCTACACCTTC. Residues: CASSYSRMGGYTF.

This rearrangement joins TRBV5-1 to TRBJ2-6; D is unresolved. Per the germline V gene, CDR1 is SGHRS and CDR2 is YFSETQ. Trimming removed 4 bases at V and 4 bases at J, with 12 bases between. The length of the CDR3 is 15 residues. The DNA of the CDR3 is TGCGCCAGCAGCCCCTACGCCCAGGGGGCCAACGTCCTGACTTTC. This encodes CASSPYAQGANVLTF.

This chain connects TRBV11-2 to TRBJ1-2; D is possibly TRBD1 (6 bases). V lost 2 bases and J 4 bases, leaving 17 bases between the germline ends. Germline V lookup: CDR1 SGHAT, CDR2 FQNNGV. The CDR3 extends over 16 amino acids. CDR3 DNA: TGTGCCAGCAGCTTAAGATTAGACAGGAGGGCCTATGGCTACACCTTC. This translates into CASSLRLDRRAYGYTF.

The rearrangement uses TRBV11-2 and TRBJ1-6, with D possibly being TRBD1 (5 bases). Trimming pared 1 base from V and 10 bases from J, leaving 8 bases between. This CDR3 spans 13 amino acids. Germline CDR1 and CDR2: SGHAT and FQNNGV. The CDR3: CASSLVRGSPLHF. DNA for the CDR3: TGTGCCAGCAGCTTAGTAAGGGGCTCACCCCTCCACTTT.

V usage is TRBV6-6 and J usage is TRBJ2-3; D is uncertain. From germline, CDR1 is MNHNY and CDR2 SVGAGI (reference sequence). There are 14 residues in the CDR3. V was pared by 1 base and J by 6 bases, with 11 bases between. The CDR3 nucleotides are TGTGCCAGCAGTTACTACCGAGTGTCTGATACGCAGTATTTT. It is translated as CASSYYRVSDTQYF.

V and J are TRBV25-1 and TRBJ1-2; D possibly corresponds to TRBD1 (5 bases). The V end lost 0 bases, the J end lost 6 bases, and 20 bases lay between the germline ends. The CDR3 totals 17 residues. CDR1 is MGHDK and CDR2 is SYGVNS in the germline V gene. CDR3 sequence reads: CASSEYYYLGQGHGYTF. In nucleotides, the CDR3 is TGTGCCAGCAGTGAATACTATTACCTGGGGCAGGGTCATGGCTACACCTTC.

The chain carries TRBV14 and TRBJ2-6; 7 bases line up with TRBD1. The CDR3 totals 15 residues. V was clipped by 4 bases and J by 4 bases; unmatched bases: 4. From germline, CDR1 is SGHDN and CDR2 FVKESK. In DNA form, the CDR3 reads TGTGCCAGCAGCCGACAGGGCACCGGGGCCAACGTCCTGACTTTC. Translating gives CASSRQGTGANVLTF.

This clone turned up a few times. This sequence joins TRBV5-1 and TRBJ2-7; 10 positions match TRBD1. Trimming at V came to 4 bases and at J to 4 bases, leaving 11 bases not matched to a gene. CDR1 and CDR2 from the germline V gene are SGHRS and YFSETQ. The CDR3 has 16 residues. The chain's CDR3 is CASSARSGTGAYEQYF. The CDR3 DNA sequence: TGCGCCAGCAGCGCTCGCTCCGGGACAGGGGCTTACGAGCAGTACTTC.

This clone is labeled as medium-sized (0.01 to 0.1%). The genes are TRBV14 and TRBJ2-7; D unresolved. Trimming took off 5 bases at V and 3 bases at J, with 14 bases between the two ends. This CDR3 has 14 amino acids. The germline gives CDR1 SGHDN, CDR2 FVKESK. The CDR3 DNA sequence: TGTGCCAGCAGCTCCGGGTCCCAAGACTACGAGCAGTACTTC. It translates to CASSSGSQDYEQYF.

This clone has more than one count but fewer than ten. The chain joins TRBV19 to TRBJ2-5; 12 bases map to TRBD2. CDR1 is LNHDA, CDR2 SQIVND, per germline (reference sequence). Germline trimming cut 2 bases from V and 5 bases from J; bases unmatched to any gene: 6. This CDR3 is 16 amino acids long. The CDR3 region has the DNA TGTGCCAGTAGTATACGGACTAGCGGGGTCCGGGAGACCCAGTACTTC. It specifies CASSIRTSGVRETQYF.

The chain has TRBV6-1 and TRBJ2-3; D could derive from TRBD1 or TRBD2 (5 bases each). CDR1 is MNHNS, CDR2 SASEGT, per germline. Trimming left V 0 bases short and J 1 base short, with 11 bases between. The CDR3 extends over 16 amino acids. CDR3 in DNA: TGTGCCAGCAGTGAAGCAGTGCAGGGAGGCACAGATACGCAGTATTTT. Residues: CASSEAVQGGTDTQYF.

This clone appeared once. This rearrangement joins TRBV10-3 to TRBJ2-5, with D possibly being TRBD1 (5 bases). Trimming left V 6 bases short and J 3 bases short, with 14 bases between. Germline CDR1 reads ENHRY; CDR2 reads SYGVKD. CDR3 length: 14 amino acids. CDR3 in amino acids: CAIRFALGEETQYF. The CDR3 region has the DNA TGTGCCATCAGGTTCGCCTTAGGGGAAGAGACCCAGTACTTC.

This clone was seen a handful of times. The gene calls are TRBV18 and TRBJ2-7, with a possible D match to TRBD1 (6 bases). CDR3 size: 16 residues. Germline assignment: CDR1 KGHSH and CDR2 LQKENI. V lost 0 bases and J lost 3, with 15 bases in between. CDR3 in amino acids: CASSPPGTLRVYEQYF. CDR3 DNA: TGTGCCAGCTCACCACCGGGGACACTAAGGGTCTACGAGCAGTACTTC.

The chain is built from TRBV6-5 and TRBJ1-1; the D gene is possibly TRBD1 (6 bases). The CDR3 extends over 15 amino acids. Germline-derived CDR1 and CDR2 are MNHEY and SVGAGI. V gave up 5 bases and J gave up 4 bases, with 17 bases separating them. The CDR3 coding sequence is TGTGCCAGCAGTCGCGGGGGGCGCCCAGCCACTGAAGCTTTCTTT. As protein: CASSRGGRPATEAFF.

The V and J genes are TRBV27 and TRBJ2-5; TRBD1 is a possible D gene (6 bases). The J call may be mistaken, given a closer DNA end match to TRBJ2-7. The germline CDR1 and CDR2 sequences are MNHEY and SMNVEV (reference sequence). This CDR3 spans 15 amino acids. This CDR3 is CASSPRTDYRDEQYF. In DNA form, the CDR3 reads TGTGCCAGCAGTCCACGGACAGACTACCGGGACGAGCAGTACTTC.

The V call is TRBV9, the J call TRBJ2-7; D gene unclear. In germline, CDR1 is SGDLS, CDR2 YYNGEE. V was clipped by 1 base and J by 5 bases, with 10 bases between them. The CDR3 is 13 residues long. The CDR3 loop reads CASSVRLTDEQYF. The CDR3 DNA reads TGTGCCAGCAGCGTACGGTTGACCGACGAGCAGTACTTC.

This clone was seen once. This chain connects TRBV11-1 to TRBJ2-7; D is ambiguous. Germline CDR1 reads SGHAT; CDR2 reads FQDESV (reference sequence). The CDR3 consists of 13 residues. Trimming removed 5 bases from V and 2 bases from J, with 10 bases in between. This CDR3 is CASSPGTPYEQYF. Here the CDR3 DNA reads TGTGCCAGCAGCCCGGGTACCCCCTACGAGCAGTACTTC.

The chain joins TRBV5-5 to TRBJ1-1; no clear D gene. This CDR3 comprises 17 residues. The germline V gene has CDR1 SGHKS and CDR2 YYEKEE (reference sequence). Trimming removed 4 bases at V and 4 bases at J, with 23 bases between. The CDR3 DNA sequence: TGTGCCAGCAGCCCCGATTGGTGGACTTGGAGCAGCACTGAAGCTTTCTTT. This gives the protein CASSPDWWTWSSTEAFF.

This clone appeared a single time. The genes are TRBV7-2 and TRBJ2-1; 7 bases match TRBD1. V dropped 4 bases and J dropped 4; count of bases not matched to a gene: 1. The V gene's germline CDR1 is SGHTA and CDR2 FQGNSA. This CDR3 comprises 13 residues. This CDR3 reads CASSSQGYNEQFF. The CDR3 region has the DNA TGTGCCAGCAGCTCACAGGGGTACAATGAGCAGTTCTTC.

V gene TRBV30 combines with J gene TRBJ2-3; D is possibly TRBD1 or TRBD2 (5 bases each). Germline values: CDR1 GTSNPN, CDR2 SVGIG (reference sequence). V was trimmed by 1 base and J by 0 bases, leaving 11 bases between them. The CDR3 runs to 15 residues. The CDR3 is CAWSDRGPSTDTQYF. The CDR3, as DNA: TGTGCCTGGAGTGACCGGGGACCTAGCACAGATACGCAGTATTTT.

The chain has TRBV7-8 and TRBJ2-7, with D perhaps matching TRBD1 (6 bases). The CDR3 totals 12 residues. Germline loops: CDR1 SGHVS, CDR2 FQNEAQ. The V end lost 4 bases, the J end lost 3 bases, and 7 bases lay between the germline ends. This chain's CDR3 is CASSWDIYEQYF. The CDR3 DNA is TGTGCCAGCAGCTGGGACATCTACGAGCAGTACTTC.